The present TCR beta chain was sequenced within a study of shared clonotypes between healthy human individuals. V gave up 2 bases and J gave up 3 bases; unmatched junction bases: 4. CDR1 SGDLS and CDR2 YYNGEE come from the germline V gene. The CDR3 is 14 amino acids. Per the original data handling: Because ImmunoSEQ provided only junction sequences with no quality scores, the filtering differed. Profiling relied on immunoSEQ multiplex PCR, and the TCRdb table lists in-frame clones only, not all of them. The V and J calls and clone size are taken from that table; D and trimming were inferred from the DNA. The repertoire consists of about 2.3 million clones, with under 95% occurring once and the leading ten covering approximately 0.4%. With respect to this clone: Other nucleotide sequences in the sample specify the same CDR3.

The sample consisted of naive CD4+ T cells from PBMCs. As for subset: CD45RA+ positively selected. This clonotype was sampled from a young man in good health. Some clones in this sample may be carry-over from other donors' samples. This chain joins TRBV9 and TRBJ2-7, with 8 bases fitting TRBD1. This CDR3 is CASSVTGGNYEQYF. The CDR3 region has the DNA TGTGCCAGCAGCGTTACAGGGGGGAACTACGAGCAGTACTTC.